This TCR beta chain was profiled in a study of T cells in Graves' hyperthyroidism and ophthalmopathy. Ophthalmopathy patients had moderate-to-severe active disease, CAS ≥3, NOSPECS ≥4, and disease duration under 3 months. About 10 ml of fresh peripheral blood supplied the PBMCs. This clonotype has a count of ten or more. V was shortened by 6 bases and J by 4 bases, with 16 bases between the two germline ends. Germline assignment: CDR1 ENHRY and CDR2 SYGVKD. The length of the CDR3 is 15 residues. There were TCR beta CDR3 regions amplified from RNA transcripts. Primed by the HTBI set, a first-round RT-PCR was run on the TCR CDR3. MiXCR, run by TCRdb on the multiplex PCR reads, gives a single entry per CDR3 protein. In the table there are around 600,000 distinct CDR3 sequences, around 16% of which are singletons.

The sequenced material came from blood. The source of this sequence is a woman in her thirties or forties with Graves' ophthalmopathy. The chain uses TRBV10-3 and TRBJ1-5; D might be TRBD1 (5 bases). The CDR3, as DNA: TGTGCCATCAGCCGGGACGGCTCCGGGAATCAGCCCCAGCATTTT. Translating gives CAISRDGSGNQPQHF.